This record covers a single T cell receptor beta chain. This clonotype was detected ten times or more. It lacks a known antigen. Base qualities are not recorded, but no much larger clone differs from it by a single base. Library creation used multiplex PCR. This sample was sequenced with an Illumina HiSeq 4000. CDR3 regions were amplified by Arm-PCR with iRepertoire HTBI primers to construct TCR beta libraries. Gel purification was performed on PCR products prior to sequencing. The study's processing was this. Gene usage analysis of CDR3 amino acid clonotypes relied on the approximately 68 TRBV and 13 to 15 TRBJ segments identified across samples. Filtered high-quality paired reads were merged into contigs using COPE and FqMerger. BLAST was used to align contigs to the IMGT TRBV, TRBD and TRBJ reference genes, and CDR3 was defined following IMGT. Any clonotype with a frequency above 0.1% was classified as a highly expanded clone. Shannon entropy served as the measure of repertoire diversity, while the Gini coefficient captured V-J evenness. Public clonotypes were defined as clonotypes shared by more than one individual. Starting from the raw public reads, TCRdb applied fastp trimming at Q25, assembled clones with MiXCR and retained in-frame beta chains. When rows share a CDR3 protein, they turn into one entry using the most common DNA and genes. These V and J calls are TCRdb output, not the study's own analysis. The sample records about 340,000 distinct CDR3 sequences, roughly a fifth of which are singletons. Jointly, the top ten make up 29% of the sample.

These data come from a study of regulatory T cells in long-lasting Graves disease (dated by TCRdb to the early 2020s). General notes on the study: Persistent Graves' disease meant more than 5 years of antithyroid drug treatment with TSH receptor autoantibodies that stayed positive. A total of around 35 samples underwent TCR sequencing: around 13 from persistent and about 20 from newly diagnosed Graves' disease patients. The study took place in China and was registered as a clinical trial. Antithyroid drugs had been taken for approximately ten years on average by persistent Graves' disease patients in the clinical cohort. Persistent Graves' disease patients were compared with newly diagnosed Graves' disease patients by peripheral blood TCR sequencing and RNA sequencing.

Paper-wide results and their limitations: Persistent patients shared more public clonotypes among themselves (around 2,700) than newly diagnosed patients did (approximately 870). Sequencing and analysis were limited to the TCR beta chain. Persistent Graves' disease patients showed lower TCR Shannon entropy and fewer highly expanded clones than newly diagnosed patients, suggesting clonal expansion. Persistent disease showed preferential use of TRBV28, TRBJ1-2 and TRBJ2-5, whereas newly diagnosed disease favored TRBV20-1 and TRBJ2-1. The authors acknowledged the small sample size as a limitation that may reduce accuracy. Peripheral blood alone was examined, since thyroid tissue, which constituted the primary lesion, could not be accessed.

Its CDR3 holds 15 amino acids, cysteine through phenylalanine. Only the CDR3 DNA is retained, 45 bases long and in frame from the first base. CDR1 and CDR2, looked up from the germline V gene, are LGHNT and FRNRAP. Deletion took 2 bases off V and 5 bases off J, with a span of 16 bases between the germline ends. The meaning of the sample's time point label: persistent/refractory GD, antithyroid drugs over 5 years with positive TRAb. For both TCR sequencing and RNA sequencing, RNA was extracted from PBMCs in TRIzol. Graves' disease was diagnosed according to American Thyroid Association guidelines. Recruitment of patients was carried out at an endocrinology department in Xi'an, China. Each patient gave approximately 10 milliliters of peripheral blood, collected in an EDTA anticoagulant tube. PBMCs were isolated by Ficoll Paque Plus density gradient separation without further T cell sorting. An Agilent 2100 Bioanalyzer and agarose gel were used to assess RNA quality, and a NanoDrop 2000 was used to measure RNA concentration.

The chain is made from TRBV12-5 and TRBJ2-7; TRBD1 might be the D gene, on 5 matching bases. This specimen consisted of peripheral blood mononuclear cells (PBMCs), obtained when the disease was refractory, from a patient treated with antithyroid drugs. This TCR was sampled from a female donor with Graves disease. Here is the DNA: TGTGCTAGTGGTTTGACATCGGACATATGGCACGAGCAGTACTTC. Its protein reads: CASGLTSDIWHEQYF.